This T cell receptor beta chain was profiled in a study of cytomegalovirus exposure and HLA in healthy donors. Broader study findings: Only CMV serostatus was available as immune exposure information. According to reports, the classifier identified cytomegalovirus status with high specificity and sensitivity. Previously analyzed data showed that most TCR beta V segments were productive at a frequency of about 87% or about 30%.

Germline lookup yields CDR1 GTSNPN and CDR2 SVGIG (reference sequence). The CDR3 totals 14 residues. V was trimmed by 0 bases and J by 6 bases, leaving 14 bases between them. This clone has just one count. The target antigen is unknown. With 60 Vbeta and 13 Jbeta primers, the PCR was carried out. Using immunoSEQ multiplex PCR, the repertoire was profiled, and TCRdb retains in-frame clones only, with some absent. The table lists 160,000 or so clones, 78% of them singletons, with around 7% in the top ten. What was sequenced was PBMCs. This chain joins TRBV30 and TRBJ1-2; perhaps TRBD1 as D (6 bases). The sequence derives from a middle-aged woman in good health and CMV-seropositive. The CDR3 nucleotides read TGTGCCTGGAGTGTACTACGGGGGGCGCATGGCTACACCTTC. This sequence encodes CAWSVLRGAHGYTF.